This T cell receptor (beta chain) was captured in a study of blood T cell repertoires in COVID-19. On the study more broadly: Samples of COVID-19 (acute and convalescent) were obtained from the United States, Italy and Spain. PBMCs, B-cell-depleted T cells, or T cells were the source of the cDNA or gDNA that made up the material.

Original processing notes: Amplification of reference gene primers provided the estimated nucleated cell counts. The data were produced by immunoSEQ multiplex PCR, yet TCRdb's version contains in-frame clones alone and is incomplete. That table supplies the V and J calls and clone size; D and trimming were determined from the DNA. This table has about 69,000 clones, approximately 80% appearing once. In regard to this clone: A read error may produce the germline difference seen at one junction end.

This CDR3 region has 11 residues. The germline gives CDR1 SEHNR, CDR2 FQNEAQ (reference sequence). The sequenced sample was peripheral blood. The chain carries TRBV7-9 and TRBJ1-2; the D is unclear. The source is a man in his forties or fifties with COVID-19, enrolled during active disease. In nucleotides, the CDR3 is TGTGCCAGCAGCTTAGCCGATCCGGTCCCCTTC. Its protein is CASSLADPVPF. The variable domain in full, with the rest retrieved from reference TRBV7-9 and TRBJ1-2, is DTGVSQNPRHKITKRGQNVTFRCDPISEHNRLYWYRQTLGQGPEFLTYFQNEAQLEKSRLLSDRFSAERPKGSFSTLEIQRTEQGDSAMYLCASSLADPVPFGSGTRLTVV.